This T cell receptor beta chain is from a study of blood T cell repertoires in COVID-19. Overall study: Whether acute or convalescent, the COVID-19 samples came from the United States, Italy and Spain. T cells, B-cell-depleted T cells, or PBMCs supplied cDNA or gDNA.

This CDR3 has 14 amino acids. Germline lookup yields CDR1 LGHDT and CDR2 YNNKEL (reference sequence). Trimming took off 4 bases at V and 1 base at J, with 8 bases between the two ends. Enrollment of patients from Seattle took place during active infection, with longitudinal follow-up. As processed by the authors: For nucleated cells, counts were estimated from reference gene primer amplification. TCRdb's copy holds only in-frame clones and misses some; the assay was immunoSEQ multiplex PCR. Clone size and the V and J calls come from that table; the DNA yielded D and trimming. There are 90,000 or so clones in the sample; less than 95% occur only once, and 6.5% to 8.5% lies in the top ten.

This receptor was taken from a man between 18 and 29 years old with COVID-19, enrolled during active disease. Sequenced input: peripheral blood. The chain employs TRBV3-1 (or the pseudogene TRBV3-2) and TRBJ1-3, with D possibly matching TRBD1 (5 bases). The DNA of the CDR3 is TGTGCCAGCAGCCTGACAGAATCTGGAAACACCATATATTTT. It specifies CASSLTESGNTIYF.